This TCR beta chain was obtained from a study of CD8 T cells in Susac syndrome. Background on the study: Patients with Susac syndrome were, at the time of blood collection, therapy-naive, maintained on corticosteroids, or maintained on intravenous immunoglobulin alone.

The authors negatively isolated CD8+ and CD4+ T cells and FACS-enriched TEMRA cells. Germline V CDR1 and CDR2: SGHVS, FQNEAQ. The CDR3 covers 17 residues. V shed 2 bases, J shed 6 bases, and the junction held 11 bases outside the gene matches. When the RNA was reverse transcribed, random hexamers were used with an input of roughly 0.45 to 1 ug. immunoSEQ multiplex PCR amplified TCR beta CDR3 across 54 Vbeta, 13 Jbeta. TCRdb independently ran MiXCR on the immunoSEQ multiplex PCR reads; one entry per CDR3 protein. The sample holds fewer than 90,000 distinct CDR3 sequences; approximately 93% are singletons and the top ten take 0.35% to 0.5%.

Sequencing was carried out using CD8+ T cells from PBMCs. The V gene is TRBV7-8, the J gene TRBJ2-2; 8 bases fit TRBD1. The TCR comes from a human donor with Susac syndrome. CDR3 loop: CASSLRQGANIPGELFF. The CDR3, as DNA: TGTGCCAGCAGCTTACGGCAGGGGGCGAATATACCCGGGGAGCTGTTTTTT.